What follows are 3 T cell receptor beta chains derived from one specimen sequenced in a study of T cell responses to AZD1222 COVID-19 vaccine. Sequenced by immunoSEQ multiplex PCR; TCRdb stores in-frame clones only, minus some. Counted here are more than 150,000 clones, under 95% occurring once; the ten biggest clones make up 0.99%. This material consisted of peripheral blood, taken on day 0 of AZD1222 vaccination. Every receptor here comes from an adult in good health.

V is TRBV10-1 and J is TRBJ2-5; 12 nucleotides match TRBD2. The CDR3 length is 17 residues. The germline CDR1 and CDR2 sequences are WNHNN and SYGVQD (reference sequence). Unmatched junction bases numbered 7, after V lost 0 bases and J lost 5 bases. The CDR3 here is CASSESLAGGPQETQYF. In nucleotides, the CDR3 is TGCGCCAGCAGTGAGTCTCTAGCGGGAGGGCCCCAGGAGACCCAGTACTTC.

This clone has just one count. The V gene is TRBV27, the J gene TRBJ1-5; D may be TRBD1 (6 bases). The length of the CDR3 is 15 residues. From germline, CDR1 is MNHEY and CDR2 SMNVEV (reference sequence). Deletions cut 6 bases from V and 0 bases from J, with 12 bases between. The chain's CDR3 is CASRTRGDSNQPQHF. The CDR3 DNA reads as TGTGCCAGCAGGACCAGGGGCGATAGCAATCAGCCCCAGCATTTT.

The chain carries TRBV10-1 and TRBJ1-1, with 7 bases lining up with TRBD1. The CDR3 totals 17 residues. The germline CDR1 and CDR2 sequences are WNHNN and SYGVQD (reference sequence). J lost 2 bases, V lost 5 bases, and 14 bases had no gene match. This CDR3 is CASSLKGAARGNTEAFF. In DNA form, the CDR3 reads TGCGCCAGCAGTCTTAAGGGGGCCGCCCGAGGAAACACTGAAGCTTTCTTT.